Below are 22 T cell receptor beta chains sequenced from a single sample in a study of blood T cell repertoires in COVID-19. The method was immunoSEQ multiplex PCR; TCRdb's version includes in-frame clones alone and lacks a portion of them. The sample yields approximately 150,000 clones, 86% seen once. The sample consisted of peripheral blood. The receptor set was obtained from a man between 65 and 85 years old with acute or convalescent COVID-19.

In this sample, this clone turned up once. The chain joins TRBV7-2 to TRBJ2-3; 9 nucleotides line up with TRBD1. Germline V lookup: CDR1 SGHTA, CDR2 FQGNSA. V lost 6 bases, J lost 5 bases, and 3 bases stayed unmatched. CDR3 size: 13 residues. The CDR3 spells CASRQTGGDTQYF. The CDR3 coding sequence is TGTGCCAGCAGGCAGACAGGGGGAGATACGCAGTATTTT.

The chain has TRBV25-1 and TRBJ1-2; the match to TRBD1 covers 7 bases. Germline V lookup: CDR1 MGHDK, CDR2 SYGVNS. The ends lost 3 bases at V and 6 bases at J; junction bases unmatched: 19. The CDR3 totals 18 residues. The CDR3 region has the DNA TGTGCCAGCAGTGACCAGAGGACAGGCCCAAGTCTCCTGAATGGCTACACCTTC. Its translation is CASSDQRTGPSLLNGYTF.

This clone occurred a few times. This rearrangement joins TRBV6-6 to TRBJ1-5, with 10 bases that match TRBD1. The CDR3 covers 16 residues. Unmatched junction bases numbered 6, after V lost 6 bases and J lost 1 base. Germline CDR1 MNHNY, CDR2 SVGAGI (reference sequence). CDR3 in amino acids: CASSDRGQGSNQPQHF. In DNA, the CDR3 is TGTGCCAGCAGCGACAGGGGGCAGGGGAGCAATCAGCCCCAGCATTTT.

The V and J genes are TRBV21-1 and TRBJ2-5; the table names TRBD1, a call not compared with the DNA. TRBV21-1 is a known pseudogene. The CDR3 extends over 15 amino acids. In DNA form, the CDR3 reads TGTGCCAGCAGCAAAGTGGGGACAGGGGAAGAGACCCAGTACTTC. Protein: CASSKVGTGEETQYF.

This clone was counted a few times. V and J are TRBV7-2 and TRBJ2-7; a possible D gene is TRBD2 (6 bases). The germline gives CDR1 SGHTA, CDR2 FQGNSA. This CDR3 has 12 amino acids. V was clipped by 6 bases and J by 2 bases, with 8 bases between them. CDR3 coding DNA: TGTGCCAGCAGGGAGGGACCCTACGAGCAGTACTTC. It is translated as CASREGPYEQYF. The complete variable domain, with remaining parts taken from reference TRBV7-2 and TRBJ2-7, reads GAGVSQSPSNKVTEKGKDVELRCDPISGHTALYWYRQSLGQGLEFLIYFQGNSAPDKSGLPSDRFSAERTGGSVSTLTIQRTQQEDSAVYLCASREGPYEQYFGPGTRLTVT.

The genes are TRBV3-1 (or the pseudogene TRBV3-2) and TRBJ1-3; TRBD1 matches 7 bases. The germline V gene encodes CDR1 LGHDT and CDR2 YNNKEL (reference sequence). V was pared by 2 bases and J by 0 bases, with 7 bases of the junction left unmatched. This CDR3 has 17 residues. Written as DNA, the CDR3 is TGTGCCAGCAGCCAAATGAGGACAGGTATCTCTGGAAACACCATATATTTT. Protein: CASSQMRTGISGNTIYF.

The chain has TRBV27 and TRBJ2-2, with D possibly matching TRBD1 (5 bases). Trimming cost V 3 bases and J 1 base, with 9 bases left between them. This CDR3 contains 15 residues. CDR1 and CDR2 (germline): MNHEY, SMNVEV (reference sequence). The CDR3 reads CASSFDDRNTGELFF. As DNA, the CDR3 is TGTGCCAGCAGTTTTGACGACAGGAACACCGGGGAGCTGTTTTTT.

With regard to this clone: The sample carries other DNA sequences with the same CDR3. This rearrangement joins TRBV5-1 to TRBJ1-2; 10 positions match TRBD1. V shed 2 bases, J shed 6 bases, and the junction held 4 bases outside the gene matches. The germline CDR1 and CDR2 sequences are SGHRS and YFSETQ. This CDR3 comprises 14 residues. CDR3 nucleotides: TGCGCCAGCAGCTTTGGACAGGGGGGCGATGGCTACACCTTC. Amino acid sequence: CASSFGQGGDGYTF.

The chain recombines TRBV9 with TRBJ2-5; D is possibly TRBD1 (6 bases). Germline assignment: CDR1 SGDLS and CDR2 YYNGEE. Trimming took off 0 bases at V and 5 bases at J, with 17 bases between the two ends. The length of the CDR3 is 16 residues. CDR3 sequence: CASSVVSAGVGETQYF. The CDR3 DNA reads TGTGCCAGCAGCGTAGTCAGTGCAGGGGTGGGGGAGACCCAGTACTTC.

CDR3 in amino acids: CASRGQTSTDTQYF. In DNA form, the CDR3 reads TGTGCCAGCAGGGGGCAAACGAGCACAGATACGCAGTATTTT. The J gene is TRBJ2-3, the V gene TRBV2; tentative D call: TRBD1 (5 bases). Germline V CDR1 and CDR2: SNHLY, FYNNEI. The CDR3 consists of 14 residues. Trimming removed 6 bases from V and 0 bases from J, with 10 bases in between.

The chain is built from TRBV7-2 and TRBJ1-2, with D tentatively TRBD1 (5 bases). Between the trimmed V and J ends, which lost 5 bases and 6 bases, there was a span of 16 bases. Per germline, CDR1 SGHTA and CDR2 FQGNSA. The CDR3 runs to 14 residues. Here the CDR3 reads CASSIKAGGNGYTF. The CDR3 DNA follows: TGTGCCAGCAGCATTAAGGCGGGGGGGAATGGCTACACCTTC. The full variable domain, its missing parts supplied by reference TRBV7-2 and TRBJ1-2, is GAGVSQSPSNKVTEKGKDVELRCDPISGHTALYWYRQSLGQGLEFLIYFQGNSAPDKSGLPSDRFSAERTGGSVSTLTIQRTQQEDSAVYLCASSIKAGGNGYTFGSGTRLTVV.

The chain is built from TRBV9 and TRBJ2-1; 10 positions agree with TRBD2. CDR3 size: 16 residues. From germline, CDR1 is SGDLS and CDR2 YYNGEE. Losses at the gene ends were 1 base for V and 6 bases for J; bases not matched to a gene: 7. This CDR3 reads CASSVSWLAGVNEQFF. DNA of the CDR3: TGTGCCAGCAGCGTAAGCTGGCTAGCGGGAGTCAATGAGCAGTTCTTC.

As to this clone: This may stem from a read error, because a much larger clone lies one nucleotide away. This chain joins TRBV5-5 and TRBJ2-2, with D tentatively TRBD1 (6 bases). The CDR3 has 13 residues. Trimming took 2 bases from V and 8 from J, leaving 10 bases between them. Germline lookup yields CDR1 SGHKS and CDR2 YYEKEE (reference sequence). The CDR3 nucleotides read TGTGCCAGCAGCTTAGCAGGGGTTGGGGAGCTGTTTTTT. It specifies CASSLAGVGELFF.

This chain links TRBV11-3 with TRBJ2-7; 11 bases fit TRBD2. V shed 0 bases and J 4 bases; nucleotides not matched to a gene: 5. From germline, CDR1 is SGHNT and CDR2 YENEEA. The CDR3 extends over 16 amino acids. The CDR3 DNA reads as TGTGCCAGCAGCTTAGAGTCGACTAGCGGGAATTACGAGCAGTACTTC. Translation: CASSLESTSGNYEQYF.

The sample holds a few counts of this clone. This chain connects TRBV7-2 to TRBJ2-2, with TRBD2 matching 7 bases. The length of the CDR3 is 16 residues. From germline, CDR1 is SGHTA and CDR2 FQGNSA. V lost 2 bases and J lost 4; bases outside the gene matches: 7. In nucleotides, the CDR3 is TGTGCCAGCAGCTTAAATCTCCTAGCGGCCACCGGGGAGCTGTTTTTT. It yields the protein CASSLNLLAATGELFF.

The chain has TRBV3-1 (or the pseudogene TRBV3-2) and TRBJ1-4, with 8 bases that match TRBD1. Trimming took 4 bases from V and 2 from J; bases not matched to a gene: 12. Germline CDR1 is LGHDT and CDR2 is YNNKEL (reference sequence). CDR3 length: 18 residues. CDR3 amino acids: CASSPLRTGLATNEKLFF. Here the CDR3 DNA reads TGTGCCAGCAGCCCACTTCGGACAGGGCTTGCGACTAATGAAAAACTGTTTTTT.

This chain connects TRBV28 to TRBJ1-6; D is undetermined. CDR1 is MDHEN and CDR2 is SYDVKM in the germline V gene. Trimming removed 7 bases at V and 5 bases at J, with 15 bases between. The CDR3 spans 15 residues. CDR3 coding DNA: TGTGCCAGCATCCCCGACACGGGAGATAATTCACCCCTCCACTTT. This encodes CASIPDTGDNSPLHF.

This clone was observed a few times. The V and J genes are TRBV20-1 and TRBJ1-5; D not resolved. Trimming took off 5 bases at V and 6 bases at J, with 8 bases between the two ends. Per the germline V gene, CDR1 is DFQATT and CDR2 is SNEGSKA (reference sequence). The CDR3 length is 11 residues. CDR3 DNA sequence: TGCAGTGCTGCCGAGGGTCAGCCCCAGCATTTT. Amino acids: CSAAEGQPQHF.

This clone was observed a handful of times. V is TRBV11-2 and J is TRBJ2-1, with D tentatively TRBD2 (6 bases). The CDR3 is made up of 12 amino acids. The V gene's germline CDR1 is SGHAT and CDR2 FQNNGV. V lost 6 bases and J 16 bases, leaving 19 bases between the germline ends. The CDR3 DNA sequence: TGTGCCAGCAGGCTGGCAACGGGAGTAGGATTCTTC. This sequence encodes CASRLATGVGFF.

This clone was counted a single time. V is TRBV10-2 and J is TRBJ1-1; no reliable D call. V lost 6 bases and J lost 3, with 11 bases in between. The CDR3 has 13 residues. Germline values: CDR1 WSHSY, CDR2 SAAADI. The CDR3 protein is CASRADYYTEAFF. CDR3 sequence (DNA): TGCGCCAGCAGAGCGGACTATTACACTGAAGCTTTCTTT.

Worth noting for this clone: The identical CDR3 is also encoded by other nucleotide sequences in the sample. This chain uses TRBV19 with TRBJ1-5; no clear D gene. The V end was cut by 4 bases, the J end by 4 bases, with 11 bases between. Germline V gene lookup returns CDR1 LNHDA and CDR2 SQIVND (reference sequence). The CDR3 totals 14 residues. CDR3 DNA sequence: TGTGCCAGTAGTACCTCAGGAGGGAATCAGCCCCAGCATTTT. Translation gives CASSTSGGNQPQHF.

This clone was recorded only once. V usage is TRBV19 and J usage is TRBJ1-1; weak D call: TRBD1 (5 bases). The germline V and J ends were trimmed by 7 bases and 1 base, with 10 bases remaining between them. From germline, CDR1 is LNHDA and CDR2 SQIVND (reference sequence). The CDR3 length is 13 residues. CDR3 in amino acids: CASTKTENTEAFF. The DNA of the CDR3 is TGTGCCAGTACCAAGACAGAGAACACTGAAGCTTTCTTT.